These T cell receptor beta chains were read from a single sample in a study of blood T cell repertoires in COVID-19. Sequencing was performed with immunoSEQ multiplex PCR; in TCRdb, only in-frame clones are kept and a portion is missing. The sample shows more than 55,000 clones, 65% to 85% of them seen only once. The material sequenced was peripheral blood. The receptors shown here come from a man aged 55 to 70 with acute or convalescent COVID-19. Both conserved end residues are part of each CDR3. A D gene is named only where the DNA matches it firmly. Not all rows give a size; the values are once, few, many and, for expanded clones, a class.

clone size | J gene | V gene | D gene | CDR3 DNA | CDR3 protein
NA | TRBJ1-1 | TRBV11-3 | NA | TGTGCCAGCAGCTTAGGGAAGGGGAGGGACACTGAAGCTTTCTTT | CASSLGKGRDTEAFF
NA | TRBJ1-2 | TRBV7-9 | NA | TGTGCCAGCAGCCTCCTGGGCGTACCTGGCTACACCTTC | CASSLLGVPGYTF
NA | TRBJ2-1 | TRBV24-1 | TRBD2 | TGTGCCACCAGTGAACGGGGGAGGGGCATAGTCGGTGAGCAGTTCTTC | CATSERGRGIVGEQFF
NA | TRBJ2-7 | TRBV6-5 | NA | TGTGCCAGCAGTTACGGGCAGGTCTACTACGAGCAGTACTTC | CASSYGQVYYEQYF
NA | TRBJ2-1 | TRBV30 | NA | TGTGCCTGGAGCTTATTGTCCCAAGGTTCGGGGGATGAGCAGTTCTTC | CAWSLLSQGSGDEQFF
NA | TRBJ1-2 | TRBV18 | NA | TGTGCCAGCTCACCGGTTGAGGGTTTAGGTGGCTACACCTTC | CASSPVEGLGGYTF
NA | TRBJ1-1 | TRBV7-9 | TRBD1 | TGTGCCAGCAGCTTTCTAGGGACAGTGAACACTGAAGCTTTCTTT | CASSFLGTVNTEAFF
NA | TRBJ1-5 | TRBV30 | NA | TGTGCCTGGAGTCAGGGAAGAGATCAGCCCCAGCATTTT | CAWSQGRDQPQHF
NA | TRBJ1-1 | TRBV18 | NA | TGTGCCAGCTCAGTACACAAGAACACTGAAGCTTTCTTT | CASSVHKNTEAFF
NA | TRBJ1-1 | TRBV27 | NA | TGTGCCAGCAGCGGGGGGGGTGAAGCTTTCTTT | CASSGGGEAFF
NA | TRBJ2-3 | TRBV21-1 | NA | TGTGCCAGCAGCAAAGGGAGTTCTAGCGGGGGAGGCACAGATACGCAGTATTTT | CASSKGSSSGGGTDTQYF
NA | TRBJ1-3 | TRBV7-2 | NA | TGTGCCAGCAGCCCCTACGGGTCTGGAAACACCATATATTTT | CASSPYGSGNTIYF
NA | TRBJ1-2 | TRBV29-1 | NA | TGCAGCGTTGCGGGGTTAGGCTATGGCTACACCTTC | CSVAGLGYGYTF
NA | TRBJ2-1 | TRBV5-1 | NA | TGCGCCAGCAGCCTGAACAAAAACAGGGACAATGAGCAGTTCTTC | CASSLNKNRDNEQFF
NA | TRBJ2-1 | TRBV7-2 | TRBD2 | TGTGCCAGCAGCTTGGATAGCGGGGGTAGTGAGCAGTTCTTC | CASSLDSGGSEQFF
NA | TRBJ2-5 | TRBV27 | TRBD1 | TGTGCCACCCACCCCCCTAGGGACAGGGACGGTAAAGAGACCCAGTACTTC | CATHPPRDRDGKETQYF
NA | TRBJ2-5 | TRBV24-1 | NA | TGTGCCACCAGTGATGCCGGGACAACACAAGAGACCCAGTACTTC | CATSDAGTTQETQYF
NA | TRBJ2-3 | TRBV7-9 | TRBD1 | TGTGCCAGCAGCGCGGACAGGGGGGATACGCAGTATTTT | CASSADRGDTQYF
NA | TRBJ1-5 | TRBV19 | NA | TGTGCCAGTAGTATAGACGTGGGGCATCAGCCCCAGCATTTT | CASSIDVGHQPQHF
NA | TRBJ2-7 | TRBV6-5 | NA | TGTGCCAGCAGTTACAGCATCCGGGAGTCCTACGAGCAGTACTTC | CASSYSIRESYEQYF
NA | TRBJ1-2 | TRBV14 | NA | TGTGCCAGCAGCCATCTGACACTGGAATCGTATGGCTACACCTTC | CASSHLTLESYGYTF
NA | TRBJ2-5 | TRBV4-1 | TRBD2 | TGCGCCAGCAGCCCTATCGTAGCGGGGCCGGAGACCCAGTACTTC | CASSPIVAGPETQYF
few | TRBJ1-2 | TRBV24-1 | NA | TGTGCCACCAGTGATGGTACGACTTCCCACTATGGCTACACCTTC | CATSDGTTSHYGYTF
NA | TRBJ1-5 | TRBV6-2/TRBV6-3 | NA | TGTGCCAGCAGTTACTCGATAAACGGGGGGCCTCTTAATCAGCCCCAGCATTTT | CASSYSINGGPLNQPQHF
NA | TRBJ1-3 | TRBV30 | NA | TGTGCCTGGAGTTATTCCGGAGGTGGAAACACCATATATTTT | CAWSYSGGGNTIYF
NA | TRBJ2-5 | TRBV19 | NA | TGTGCCAGTAGTGACGAGGCATGGGAGACCCAGTACTTC | CASSDEAWETQYF